The entry that follows covers one T cell receptor (beta chain) sequence. Germline V gene sequence: CDR1 SNHLY, CDR2 FYNNEI. CDR3 length equals 12 residues. V was clipped by 8 bases and J by 5 bases, with 12 bases between them. Clones were read by immunoSEQ multiplex PCR, and TCRdb kept only the in-frame ones, dropping some. The data contain some 90,000 clones, approximately 90% of them singletons. The sample comes from a study of cytomegalovirus exposure and HLA in healthy donors. Sequenced: PBMCs. The TCR was taken from a woman younger than 45 in good health and CMV-seronegative. The chain links TRBV2 to TRBJ1-1; D is ambiguous. The DNA of the CDR3 is TGTGCCAGCGCGGCTTATGGGACTGAAGCTTTCTTT. Its translation: CASAAYGTEAFF.